These 24 T cell receptor beta chains share one sample of origin, sequenced in a study of shared clonotypes between healthy human individuals. Profiling relied on immunoSEQ multiplex PCR, and the TCRdb table lists in-frame clones only, not all of them. The profile shows some 2,500,000 clones, 80% to 95% of them singletons. Sequenced: naive CD4+ T cells from PBMCs. Subset reported: CD45RA+ positively selected. The receptors originated from a man younger than 35 in good health. Some clones in this sample may be carry-over from other donors' samples.

In this sample, this clone turned up once. The chain recombines TRBV19 with TRBJ1-2; TRBD1 aligns across 7 bases. Germline CDR1 reads LNHDA; CDR2 reads SQIVND (reference sequence). The CDR3 spans 14 residues. Trimming took 4 bases from V and 2 from J; bases not matched to a gene: 4. CDR3 residues: CASSTRTGNYGYTF. In DNA, the CDR3 is TGTGCCAGTAGTACCCGGACAGGAAACTATGGCTACACCTTC.

V gene TRBV4-3 combines with J gene TRBJ2-5, with a tentative D call TRBD2 (5 bases). CDR1 and CDR2 from the germline V gene are LGHNA and YSLEER. Trimming pared 1 base from V and 5 bases from J, leaving 8 bases between. CDR3 length: 13 amino acids. As DNA, the CDR3 is TGCGCCAGCAGCCAAGGGACGGGGGAGACCCAGTACTTC. Encoded protein: CASSQGTGETQYF.

The chain uses TRBV11-2 and TRBJ1-4; 8 positions agree with TRBD1. CDR1 SGHAT and CDR2 FQNNGV come from the germline V gene. This CDR3 contains 16 residues. Unmatched junction bases numbered 6, after V lost 1 base and J lost 5 bases. Here the CDR3 reads CASSLAGDRPNEKLFF. CDR3 DNA sequence: TGTGCCAGCAGCTTAGCAGGGGACAGGCCCAATGAAAAACTGTTTTTT. The full variable domain, its missing parts supplied by reference TRBV11-2 and TRBJ1-4, is EAGVAQSPRYKIIEKRQSVAFWCNPISGHATLYWYQQILGQGPKLLIQFQNNGVVDDSQLPKDRFSAERLKGVDSTLKIQPAKLEDSAVYLCASSLAGDRPNEKLFFGSGTQLSVL.

Notes on this clone: Other nucleotide sequences from this sample produce the same CDR3. This sequence joins TRBV9 and TRBJ1-1; D is unclear. Between the trimmed V and J ends, which lost 0 bases and 0 bases, there was a span of 9 bases. The CDR3 spans 15 residues. CDR1 is SGDLS and CDR2 is YYNGEE in the germline V gene. The CDR3 here is CASSVGGRLNTEAFF. DNA for the CDR3: TGTGCCAGCAGCGTAGGCGGCAGGTTGAACACTGAAGCTTTCTTT.

The chain has TRBV28 and TRBJ1-5; 12 bases match TRBD1. The length of the CDR3 is 18 residues. Trimming removed 4 bases from V and 0 bases from J; junction bases left unmatched: 7. Germline CDR1 and CDR2: MDHEN and SYDVKM. CDR3 sequence (DNA): TGTGCCAGCAGTTCCGGGACAGGGGGCCGGAGTAGCAATCAGCCCCAGCATTTT. It encodes CASSSGTGGRSSNQPQHF.

Comments on this clone: The sample contains more than one DNA sequence encoding this CDR3. V and J are TRBV30 and TRBJ1-3; D unresolved. Germline loops: CDR1 GTSNPN, CDR2 SVGIG (reference sequence). V lost 0 bases to trimming and J lost 0 bases, with 9 bases between them. The CDR3 length is 15 residues. The CDR3 region has the DNA TGTGCCTGGAGTGTAGGCAGTAACTCTGGAAACACCATATATTTT. The encoded protein is CAWSVGSNSGNTIYF.

This clone occurred once. This rearrangement joins TRBV28 to TRBJ1-2; unclear D gene. The V end lost 5 bases, the J end lost 3 bases, and 10 bases lay between the germline ends. Germline CDR1 is MDHEN and CDR2 is SYDVKM. There are 13 residues in the CDR3. This chain's CDR3 is CASSTTGDYGYTF. As DNA, the CDR3 is TGTGCCAGCAGTACAACCGGGGACTATGGCTACACCTTC.

This sequence joins TRBV4-1 and TRBJ1-3, with a tentative D call TRBD1 (5 bases). V shed 3 bases and J shed 4 bases, with 16 bases lying between them. The CDR3 has 16 residues. Germline loops: CDR1 MGHRA, CDR2 YSYEKL. The CDR3 coding sequence is TGCGCCAGCAGCCAGGTGTTGTCGGGGGACGGAAACACCATATATTTT. It specifies CASSQVLSGDGNTIYF.

The rearrangement uses TRBV6-5 and TRBJ1-1, with TRBD1 matching 7 bases. After removal of 7 bases from V and 12 bases from J, the junction contained 14 bases not matched to a gene. Germline CDR1 reads MNHEY; CDR2 reads SVGAGI. The CDR3 is 13 residues long. The CDR3 loop reads CASMSPGGRPTFF. For the CDR3, the DNA is TGTGCCAGCATGTCCCCAGGGGGACGCCCCACTTTCTTT.

On this clone: In the same sample, other DNA sequences code for this CDR3. The V gene is TRBV5-1, the J gene TRBJ2-3; 8 bases are a match to TRBD2. The CDR3 is made up of 16 amino acids. Germline CDR1 SGHRS, CDR2 YFSETQ. After removal of 0 bases from V and 2 bases from J, the junction contained 5 bases not matched to a gene. Written as DNA, the CDR3 is TGCGCCAGCAGCTTGGGGCTAGCGGGTGTCACAGATACGCAGTATTTT. Its protein product is CASSLGLAGVTDTQYF.

J is TRBJ2-3 and V is TRBV28; D is unclear. Germline V CDR1 and CDR2: MDHEN, SYDVKM. V was clipped by 1 base and J by 1 base, with 12 bases between them. The CDR3 runs 16 residues. Here the CDR3 DNA reads TGTGCCAGCAGTTTATCTGCAGTGTTTGGCACAGATACGCAGTATTTT. Translating gives CASSLSAVFGTDTQYF.

This sequence joins TRBV6-5 and TRBJ2-3; either TRBD1 or TRBD2 may fit D (5 bases each). Trimming removed 2 bases from V and 3 bases from J, with 15 bases in between. This CDR3 is 16 amino acids long. Germline-derived CDR1 and CDR2 are MNHEY and SVGAGI. The chain's CDR3 is CASSYHRQRGTDTQYF. In DNA, the CDR3 is TGTGCCAGCAGTTACCATAGACAGAGAGGGACAGATACGCAGTATTTT.

V and J are TRBV7-2 and TRBJ2-7; possibly TRBD1 or TRBD2 for D (5 bases each). Germline CDR1 is SGHTA and CDR2 is FQGNSA. Trimming removed 4 bases from V and 1 base from J, with 14 bases in between. The CDR3 is 15 amino acids. CDR3 amino acids: CASSSAGSRSYEQYF. CDR3 nucleotide sequence: TGTGCCAGCAGCTCAGCAGGGAGTAGATCCTACGAGCAGTACTTC. The variable domain in full, with the rest retrieved from reference TRBV7-2 and TRBJ2-7, is GAGVSQSPSNKVTEKGKDVELRCDPISGHTALYWYRQSLGQGLEFLIYFQGNSAPDKSGLPSDRFSAERTGGSVSTLTIQRTQQEDSAVYLCASSSAGSRSYEQYFGPGTRLTVT.

The CDR3 reads CASSYSRGGFNYGYTF. In DNA, the CDR3 is TGTGCCAGCAGTTACTCGAGAGGCGGGTTCAACTATGGCTACACCTTC. This chain joins TRBV6-5 and TRBJ1-2; D not certain. V shed 0 bases and J shed 2 bases, with 13 bases lying between them. The CDR3 has 16 amino acids. Germline CDR1 reads MNHEY; CDR2 reads SVGAGI.

The gene calls are TRBV28 and TRBJ1-3; unclear D gene. The V end lost 1 base, the J end lost 4 bases, and 17 bases lay between the germline ends. This CDR3 has 17 residues. The V gene's germline CDR1 is MDHEN and CDR2 SYDVKM. This chain's CDR3 is CASSLFSLLRVGNTIYF. The CDR3 DNA reads as TGTGCCAGCAGTTTATTTTCCTTGTTGAGGGTCGGAAACACCATATATTTT.

Regarding this clone: The sample holds other DNA sequences that translate to the same CDR3. The rearrangement uses TRBV5-1 and TRBJ2-7, with D hard to call. CDR1 is SGHRS, CDR2 YFSETQ, per germline. The CDR3 contains 12 residues. V lost 1 base and J 2 bases, leaving 4 bases between the germline ends. CDR3 amino acids: CASSLRPYEQYF. CDR3 bases: TGCGCCAGCAGCTTGAGGCCCTACGAGCAGTACTTC.

This clone has a single count. In nucleotides, the CDR3 is TGTGCCAGCAGCTTGGTGGTGGGTGACGGCGAGCAGTACTTC. Translation: CASSLVVGDGEQYF. This chain uses TRBV5-6 with TRBJ2-7; D is undetermined. CDR3 length: 14 amino acids. The germline V and J ends were trimmed by 0 bases and 6 bases, with 13 bases remaining between them. Germline V gene data show CDR1 as SGHDT and CDR2 as YYEEEE.

The chain uses TRBV5-6 and TRBJ1-2; TRBD1 might be the D (5 bases). The germline V gene has CDR1 SGHDT and CDR2 YYEEEE. The length of the CDR3 is 14 residues. V was shortened by 0 bases and J by 7 bases, with 13 bases between the two germline ends. CDR3: CASSLVSGDGGYTF. The CDR3 coding sequence is TGTGCCAGCAGCTTGGTCTCGGGGGACGGTGGCTACACCTTC. The full variable domain, with the rest looked up from reference TRBV5-6 and TRBJ1-2, is DAGVTQSPTHLIKTRGQQVTLRCSPKSGHDTVSWYQQALGQGPQFIFQYYEEEERQRGNFPDRFSGHQFPNYSSELNVNALLLGDSALYLCASSLVSGDGGYTFGSGTRLTVV.

V is TRBV30 and J is TRBJ1-5; tentative D call: TRBD1 (6 bases). Germline V gene lookup returns CDR1 GTSNPN and CDR2 SVGIG (reference sequence). The V gene lost 1 base and the J gene lost 6 bases, with 7 bases spanning the gap. This CDR3 contains 12 residues. The CDR3 DNA sequence: TGTGCCTGGAGTGCAGGGGTTCAGCCCCAGCATTTT. Residues: CAWSAGVQPQHF.

This chain joins TRBV7-2 and TRBJ2-5, with 7 bases lining up with TRBD2. This CDR3 spans 15 amino acids. Germline CDR1 is SGHTA and CDR2 is FQGNSA. Trimming at V came to 5 bases and at J to 9 bases, leaving 15 bases not matched to a gene. CDR3 sequence: CASSPGGGHRGAQYF. CDR3 bases: TGTGCCAGCAGCCCCGGGGGAGGCCATCGGGGGGCCCAGTACTTC.

The chain employs TRBV6-1 and TRBJ2-2; 7 bases are shared with TRBD1. V lost 10 bases to trimming and J lost 1 base; unmatched junction nucleotides: 3. The CDR3 loop spans 13 amino acids. The germline V gene has CDR1 MNHNS and CDR2 SASEGT. CDR3: CATRTGNTGELFF. The CDR3 nucleotides are TGTGCCACTCGGACAGGGAACACCGGGGAGCTGTTTTTT.

The chain uses TRBV7-9 and TRBJ2-1, with D perhaps matching TRBD2 (5 bases). The CDR3 runs 12 residues. Germline CDR1 and CDR2: SEHNR and FQNEAQ (reference sequence). V shed 1 base and J shed 13 bases, with 11 bases lying between them. The CDR3 DNA sequence: TGTGCCAGCAGCTTAGGGCTAGCCAATCAGTTCTTC. This sequence encodes CASSLGLANQFF.

As concerns this clone: The same CDR3 also results from other DNA sequences found in this sample. V usage is TRBV6-1 and J usage is TRBJ2-1; 10 nucleotides agree with TRBD2. This CDR3 is built from 15 residues. Germline CDR1 MNHNS, CDR2 SASEGT. The V and J ends lost 6 bases and 2 bases, in that order; junction bases with no gene match: 4. CDR3 DNA sequence: TGTGCCAGCAGGGGCCTAGCGGGAGCCTACAATGAGCAGTTCTTC. Translation gives CASRGLAGAYNEQFF.

The chain has TRBV7-3 and TRBJ2-3; D is perhaps TRBD2 (6 bases). The germline CDR1 and CDR2 sequences are SGHTA and FQGTGA. V lost 5 bases to trimming and J lost 2 bases, with 14 bases between them. The CDR3 is 15 amino acids. The CDR3: CASSIGTYNTDTQYF. CDR3 sequence (DNA): TGTGCCAGCAGCATTGGGACTTATAACACAGATACGCAGTATTTT.